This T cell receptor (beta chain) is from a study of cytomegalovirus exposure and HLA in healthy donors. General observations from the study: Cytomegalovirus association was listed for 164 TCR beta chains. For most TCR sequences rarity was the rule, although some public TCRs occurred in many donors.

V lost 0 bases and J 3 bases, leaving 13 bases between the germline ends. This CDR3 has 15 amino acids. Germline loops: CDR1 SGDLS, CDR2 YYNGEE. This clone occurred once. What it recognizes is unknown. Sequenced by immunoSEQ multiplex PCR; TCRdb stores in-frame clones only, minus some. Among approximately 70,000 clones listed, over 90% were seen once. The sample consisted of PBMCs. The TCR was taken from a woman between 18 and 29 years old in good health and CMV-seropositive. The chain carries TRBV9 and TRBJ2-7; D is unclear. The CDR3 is CASSVGAAPNYEQYF. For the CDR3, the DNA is TGTGCCAGCAGCGTAGGGGCAGCCCCCAACTACGAGCAGTACTTC.